This T cell receptor beta chain stems from a study of cytomegalovirus exposure and HLA in healthy donors (dated by TCRdb to the late 2010s). Regarding the research as a whole: The roughly 670 repertoires of the first cohort and the approximately 110 validation repertoires were produced on the same platform, according to a later analysis. The study was designed to test whether signatures of past pathogen exposure could be identified by cataloging public T cell receptors. In addition to the first cohort of 666 subjects, a separate validation cohort of 120 different subjects was used. The study combined high-throughput TCR immunosequencing, statistical association of individual TCRs with disease status, and machine learning to predict cytomegalovirus infection status. Summary of the overall study and its limitations: According to the authors, the approach could potentially be generalized to other disease states and immunological phenotypes. The classifier was reported to diagnose cytomegalovirus status with high specificity and sensitivity in both the original and validation cohorts. Three of the identified cytomegalovirus-associated TCR beta chains were confirmed in vitro to be specific for cytomegalovirus antigens. In the study, around 150 TCR beta chains were listed as associated with cytomegalovirus. Most TCR sequences were observed very rarely across donors, whereas some public TCRs were present in many individuals. A later analysis found that TCRs clustered in the first cohort also tended to co-occur in the approximately 120 validation repertoires, with approximately 95% of cluster scores above 0. All 120 or so repertoires were used to score co-occurrence in the validation cohort in a later analysis, because that analysis had no HLA typing for the cohort.

From the cysteine through the phenylalanine, the CDR3 covers 16 amino acids. Left in the record is the CDR3 DNA by itself, 48 bases read in frame from the first base. From V the trimming removes 3 bases and from J it removes 0 bases, while the gene matches leave 1 base of the junction unaccounted for. CDR1 KGHSH and CDR2 LQKENI are derived from the germline V gene. As concerns this clone: It has no known antigen specificity. No much larger clone is present one base from it, and per-base qualities are unavailable.

The library relied on the immunoSEQ multiplex PCR assay. Concerning the study's data processing: A statistical classification framework was built for diagnosing cytomegalovirus status from the catalog of TCR beta chain sequences. TCRdb carries this immuneACCESS record with in-frame sequences only. Its versions omit some clonotypes, under half of them owing to an unresolved V gene in the studies checked, with the rest unexplained. The V and J calls and the clone size are those of that table, but D and trimming were determined from the DNA. In all, the sample holds around 63,000 clones, and 90% to 96% of those were seen once. Roughly 1.2% of the sample belongs to the ten largest clones. The donors were included in the validation cohort of 120 subjects, a group kept apart from the approximately 670-subject first cohort.

Source material: PBMCs. This TCR came from a woman younger than 30 in good health and CMV-seronegative. Recombination joined TRBV18 with TRBJ2-5, with 13 bases matching TRBD2. The CDR3 region: CASSPTSGGDQETQYF. The nucleotide sequence is given as TGTGCCAGCTCACCCACTAGCGGGGGGGACCAAGAGACCCAGTACTTC.